This T cell receptor beta chain was captured by sequencing in a study of a mutant IDH1 vaccine in newly diagnosed glioma. Turning to the study itself: Earlier care involved radiotherapy, temozolomide, or both, and the majority received both.

The time point: week 11, during vaccination. Vaccination used 300 ug of mutant IDH1 20-mer peptide per dose, with topical imiquimod. To note about this clone: Its target is unknown.

Data came from immunoSEQ multiplex PCR; TCRdb stores just in-frame clones and leaves some out. The sample lists more than 50,000 clones, roughly 80% seen once, with roughly 5.7% in the top ten. Per the germline V gene, CDR1 is SGHTA and CDR2 is FQGNSA. There are 15 residues in the CDR3. V shed 6 bases, J shed 3 bases, and the junction held 11 bases outside the gene matches. The source is a man in his fifties or sixties with glioma. Sequenced here: PBMCs, sampled from a glioma patient whose treatment included an IDH1 peptide vaccine. V and J are TRBV7-2 and TRBJ2-7, with 7 bases aligning to TRBD1. The CDR3 loop is CASSEGQTLYYEQYF. CDR3 nucleotide sequence: TGTGCCAGCAGTGAGGGACAGACTTTATACTACGAGCAGTACTTC.